A single TCR beta chain is shown here with its context. The source of the sample is a study of blood T cell repertoires in COVID-19. Some clones are missing from TCRdb's copy, which holds only in-frame ones; the method was immunoSEQ multiplex PCR. The profile shows 250,000 to 300,000 clones, roughly 86% of them singletons. V was clipped by 3 bases and J by 4 bases, with 16 bases between them. Germline V gene lookup returns CDR1 SGHDT and CDR2 YYEEEE. This CDR3 spans 15 amino acids. The sample was PBMCs or T cells enriched from blood (not recorded which). V is TRBV5-6 and J is TRBJ1-2; maybe TRBD1 (6 bases). This sequence was found in a woman aged 45-65 years who had been exposed to COVID-19. The CDR3 nucleotides read TGTGCCAGCAGCTGGACAGCTCGATTCCTCTATGGCTACACCTTC. Its protein is CASSWTARFLYGYTF.